These T cell receptor beta chains were read from a single sample in a study of CXCR3-negative and CXCR3-positive naive CD8 T cells. TCRdb reprocessed the 5' RACE reads, with one entry per CDR3 protein and no DNA. Found here are under 110,000 distinct CDR3 sequences; the top ten clones hold over 0.35%. Sequenced: naive CXCR3+ CD8+ T cells from blood. These TCRs come from a human donor in good health. Some clones in this sample may be carry-over from other donors' samples. The CDR3 runs from the conserved cysteine through the conserved F or W.

j_gene: TRBJ2-7
v_gene: TRBV6-2/TRBV6-3
CDR3aa: CASSLDTMYEQYF

j_gene: TRBJ2-7
v_gene: TRBV5-1
CDR3aa: CASSRSSEPDEQYF

j_gene: TRBJ2-5
v_gene: TRBV4-3
CDR3aa: CASSQDGREETQYF

j_gene: TRBJ2-7
v_gene: TRBV9
CDR3aa: CASSVESGFSYEQYF

j_gene: TRBJ2-5
v_gene: TRBV29-1
CDR3aa: CSVASERETQYF

j_gene: TRBJ2-1
v_gene: TRBV5-1
CDR3aa: CASSPRPGYNEQFF

j_gene: TRBJ2-7
v_gene: TRBV27
CDR3aa: CASSFEGGAYEQYF

j_gene: TRBJ1-2
v_gene: TRBV23-1
CDR3aa: CASSQSDRSYGYTF

j_gene: TRBJ1-5
v_gene: TRBV30
CDR3aa: CAWSVLRDYSQPQHF

j_gene: TRBJ2-1
v_gene: TRBV12-3/TRBV12-4
CDR3aa: CASSLGSGGAGNEQFF

j_gene: TRBJ2-1
v_gene: TRBV7-9
CDR3aa: CASSPLNGRGPDNEQFF

j_gene: TRBJ2-2
v_gene: TRBV15
CDR3aa: CATRGTTGELFF

j_gene: TRBJ2-7
v_gene: TRBV12-5
CDR3aa: CASGFEGGLVEQYF

j_gene: TRBJ2-7
v_gene: TRBV4-3
CDR3aa: CASSQVPEVAEQYF

j_gene: TRBJ2-7
v_gene: TRBV29-1
CDR3aa: CSAGDIYEQYF

j_gene: TRBJ1-1
v_gene: TRBV29-1
CDR3aa: CSVNWGSMNTEAFF

j_gene: TRBJ1-1
v_gene: TRBV13
CDR3aa: CASSLRGSRGTEAFF

j_gene: TRBJ2-5
v_gene: TRBV12-3/TRBV12-4
CDR3aa: CASRLEGLGGETQYF

j_gene: TRBJ2-1
v_gene: TRBV14
CDR3aa: CASSPWTGQDEQFF

j_gene: TRBJ2-5
v_gene: TRBV3-1
CDR3aa: CASSPRRLQGGGRQETQYF

j_gene: TRBJ1-1
v_gene: TRBV12-3/TRBV12-4
CDR3aa: CASSFGGAGEAFF

j_gene: TRBJ1-1
v_gene: TRBV7-9
CDR3aa: CASSPDPTEAFF

j_gene: TRBJ2-7
v_gene: TRBV20-1
CDR3aa: CSARVVRDYEQYF

j_gene: TRBJ2-7
v_gene: TRBV5-1
CDR3aa: CASSLDRGLDEQYF

j_gene: TRBJ1-2
v_gene: TRBV20-1
CDR3aa: CSARAPRKANYGYTF

j_gene: TRBJ1-1
v_gene: TRBV7-9
CDR3aa: CASSWLGVNTEAFF

j_gene: TRBJ2-1
v_gene: TRBV27
CDR3aa: CASTDGTFYNEQFF

j_gene: TRBJ2-1
v_gene: TRBV3-1
CDR3aa: CASSQGEGLEGDEQFF

j_gene: TRBJ1-2
v_gene: TRBV27
CDR3aa: CASSSPQQGNYGYTF

j_gene: TRBJ2-3
v_gene: TRBV7-8
CDR3aa: CASVILGAGEITDTQYF

j_gene: TRBJ1-6
v_gene: TRBV21-1
CDR3aa: CASSMGGRTENSYNSPLHF

j_gene: TRBJ2-5
v_gene: TRBV30
CDR3aa: CAWADQRDSRTQYF

j_gene: TRBJ1-2
v_gene: TRBV7-9
CDR3aa: CASSISVTGLLSYGYTF